What follows is one T cell receptor (beta chain) and its context. Clones were sequenced by immunoSEQ multiplex PCR, and TCRdb holds only the in-frame ones, with some missing. The data show around 2.1 million clones, roughly 91% seen once. This record belongs to a study of shared clonotypes between healthy human individuals. Study at large: Plates per donor: three CD4 naive, three CD4 memory, two CD8 naive, one CD8 memory.

The naive CD8 population came from CD45RO-negative cells selected for CCR7, without terminally differentiated effector memory CD45RA+ cells. The CDR3 is 16 residues long. The trim removed 2 bases at V and 5 bases at J, leaving 7 bases unmatched. Germline V gene sequence: CDR1 SEHNR, CDR2 FQNEAQ (reference sequence). The rearrangement joins TRBV7-9 to TRBJ2-7; 12 bases match TRBD2. This receptor was taken from a man younger than 35 in good health. Some clones in this sample may be carry-over from other donors' samples. The sample consisted of naive CD8+ T cells from PBMCs. The CDR3 loop is CASSLSLAGGQNEQYF. In DNA, the CDR3 is TGTGCCAGCAGCTTAAGCCTAGCGGGAGGGCAGAACGAGCAGTACTTC.